One sample yielded the 20 T cell receptor beta chains listed below, sequenced in a study of cytomegalovirus exposure and HLA in healthy donors. The PCR had 60 Vbeta and 13 Jbeta primers. Assay used: immunoSEQ multiplex PCR; TCRdb lists only in-frame clones, some missing. The sample includes approximately 140,000 clones, about three quarters of them seen just once. The sequenced material came from PBMCs. These receptors were collected from a woman between 35 and 50 years old in good health and CMV-seronegative.

This clone appeared once. The gene calls are TRBV19 and TRBJ2-2; 7 bases map to TRBD1. Germline trimming cut 2 bases from V and 5 bases from J; bases unmatched to any gene: 2. The CDR3 totals 14 residues. Germline V gives CDR1 LNHDA, CDR2 SQIVND (reference sequence). CDR3 in DNA: TGTGCCAGTAGTATAACAGGGGTTACCGGGGAGCTGTTTTTT. Protein: CASSITGVTGELFF.

This sequence joins TRBV4-1 and TRBJ2-4; 9 bases map to TRBD1. Unmatched junction bases numbered 15, after V lost 0 bases and J lost 6 bases. CDR1 MGHRA and CDR2 YSYEKL come from the germline V gene. This CDR3 region has 19 residues. The CDR3 bases are TGCGCCAGCAGCCAAGATTCAGGCCCCCGACAGGGGGTAAGAAACATTCAGTACTTC. Protein product: CASSQDSGPRQGVRNIQYF.

This chain uses TRBV29-1 with TRBJ1-2, with 8 bases fitting TRBD1. Germline loops: CDR1 SQVTM, CDR2 ANQGSEA. The CDR3 sequence is 14 residues long. V was clipped by 1 base and J by 4 bases; unmatched bases: 5. The CDR3 loop reads CSVEVPQGAYGYTF. The DNA for the CDR3 is TGCAGCGTTGAAGTACCCCAGGGGGCCTATGGCTACACCTTC.

The chain employs TRBV7-8 and TRBJ2-7; 7 positions agree with TRBD1. CDR3 length equals 14 residues. Germline V lookup: CDR1 SGHVS, CDR2 FQNEAQ. J gave up 3 bases and V 2 bases, and 4 bases lay outside the gene matches. As DNA, the CDR3 is TGTGCCAGCAGCTTAAGTCGGGACAGCTACGAGCAGTACTTC. Amino acid sequence: CASSLSRDSYEQYF. The variable domain in full, with the rest retrieved from reference TRBV7-8 and TRBJ2-7, is GAGVSQSPRYKVAKRGQDVALRCDPISGHVSLFWYQQALGQGPEFLTYFQNEAQLDKSGLPSDRFFAERPEGSVSTLKIQRTQQEDSAVYLCASSLSRDSYEQYFGPGTRLTVT.

The rearrangement joins TRBV5-1 to TRBJ1-4; D is uncertain. With 0 bases removed from V and 8 bases from J, the gap between germline ends came to 14 bases. The CDR3 covers 15 residues. The V gene's germline CDR1 is SGHRS and CDR2 YFSETQ. This chain's CDR3 is CASSLVPGSREKLFF. The CDR3 DNA sequence: TGCGCCAGCAGCTTGGTTCCAGGCAGTAGAGAAAAACTGTTTTTT.

This clone was picked up one time. The CDR3 protein is CASSFPSGVTEAFF. DNA of the CDR3: TGTGCCAGCAGCTTCCCCTCGGGAGTCACTGAAGCTTTCTTT. The rearrangement uses TRBV5-5 and TRBJ1-1; D gene ambiguous. CDR3 length: 14 residues. From germline, CDR1 is SGHKS and CDR2 YYEKEE (reference sequence). Trimming took 2 bases from V and 4 from J, leaving 12 bases between them.

A remark on this clone: The same CDR3 arises from other DNA sequences in this sample as well. This sequence joins TRBV11-3 and TRBJ2-7; D possibly corresponds to TRBD1 (6 bases). Germline V CDR1 and CDR2: SGHNT, YENEEA. The CDR3 is 13 residues long. V was shortened by 5 bases and J by 5 bases, with 13 bases between the two germline ends. The CDR3 DNA reads as TGTGCCAGCAGCCTAACTCCAGGGGACGAGCAGTACTTC. Translating it yields CASSLTPGDEQYF.

In its sample, this clone was seen a few times. The V call is TRBV30, the J call TRBJ1-2; D remains ambiguous. Germline assignment: CDR1 GTSNPN and CDR2 SVGIG (reference sequence). Trimming stripped 4 bases from V and 8 bases from J, with 17 bases between. The CDR3 runs 13 residues. For the CDR3, the DNA is TGTGCCTGGAACCTCCTTCACTCCAGGGGCTACACCTTC. It encodes CAWNLLHSRGYTF. Full variable domain (remainder filled in from reference TRBV30 and TRBJ1-2): SQTIHQWPATLVQPVGSPLSLECTVEGTSNPNLYWYRQAAGRGLQLLFYSVGIGQISSEVPQNLSASRPQDRQFILSSKKLLLSDSGFYLCAWNLLHSRGYTFGSGTRLTVV.

The rearrangement joins TRBV7-6 to TRBJ2-1; 9 bases are shared with TRBD2. Germline lookup yields CDR1 SGHVS and CDR2 FNYEAQ. The CDR3 has 16 amino acids. Trimming took 5 bases from V and 0 from J; bases not matched to a gene: 5. CDR3 nucleotides: TGTGCCAGCAGCAATAGCGGGGGAGGCTCCTACAATGAGCAGTTCTTC. It translates to CASSNSGGGSYNEQFF. The whole variable domain, remainder taken from reference TRBV7-6 and TRBJ2-1, is GAGVSQSPRYKVTKRGQDVALRCDPISGHVSLYWYRQALGQGPEFLTYFNYEAQQDKSGLPNDRFSAERPEGSISTLTIQRTEQRDSAMYRCASSNSGGGSYNEQFFGPGTRLTVL.

The chain has TRBV27 and TRBJ2-1; tentatively, D is TRBD2 (6 bases). The CDR3 contains 17 residues. The ends were cut back, 5 bases at V and 4 bases at J, with 21 bases in the middle. Germline loops: CDR1 MNHEY, CDR2 SMNVEV (reference sequence). The CDR3: CASSTNSGTLPYNEQFF. In nucleotides, the CDR3 is TGTGCCAGCAGTACCAACTCGGGGACTTTGCCTTACAATGAGCAGTTCTTC.

Concerning this clone: At one end, the junction sequence differs from germline, possibly due to a read error. The chain employs TRBV6-6 and TRBJ2-3; 8 nucleotides line up with TRBD2. This CDR3 is 13 amino acids long. CDR1 and CDR2 from the germline V gene are MNHNY and SVGAGI (reference sequence). The CDR3 coding sequence is TGTGCCAGCAGTTACTCCTCCAGCGGGGGCCCCTCTTTT. Amino acid sequence: CASSYSSSGGPSF.

J is TRBJ1-5 and V is TRBV19; maybe TRBD1 (6 bases). V was cut by 3 bases and J by 11 bases, with 14 bases left in between. The length of the CDR3 is 13 residues. Germline CDR1 reads LNHDA; CDR2 reads SQIVND (reference sequence). Written as DNA, the CDR3 is TGTGCCAGTAGTATGGCCCTAGGGGGGGCCCAGCATTTT. Residues: CASSMALGGAQHF.

The chain has TRBV18 and TRBJ1-2; 7 bases align to TRBD1. Germline CDR1 and CDR2: KGHSH and LQKENI. The CDR3 loop spans 12 amino acids. Trimming cost V 6 bases and J 8 bases; bases outside gene matches: 6. CDR3 DNA: TGTGCCAGCTCGAGGGGGCAGGCGGGCTACACCTTC. Its translation is CASSRGQAGYTF. The complete variable domain, with remaining parts taken from reference TRBV18 and TRBJ1-2, reads NAGVMQNPRHLVRRRGQEARLRCSPMKGHSHVYWYRQLPEEGLKFMVYLQKENIIDESGMPKERFSAEFPKEGPSILRIQQVVRGDSAAYFCASSRGQAGYTFGSGTRLTVV.

The gene calls are TRBV6-6 and TRBJ2-2; D possibly corresponds to TRBD2 (7 bases). Trimming removed 7 bases from V and 7 bases from J, with 22 bases in between. The CDR3 loop spans 16 amino acids. The germline gives CDR1 MNHNY, CDR2 SVGAGI (reference sequence). The CDR3 reads CASTSQGGGGGGELFF. DNA of the CDR3: TGTGCCAGCACCTCACAAGGAGGGGGAGGGGGCGGGGAGCTGTTTTTT.

The gene calls are TRBV14 and TRBJ1-6; D is undetermined. Germline lookup yields CDR1 SGHDN and CDR2 FVKESK. V gave up 1 base and J gave up 11 bases, with 9 bases separating them. The CDR3 has 13 amino acids. CDR3 sequence (DNA): TGTGCCAGCAGCCAAGTCCCGACTGCACCCCTCCACTTT. Translated: CASSQVPTAPLHF. Variable domain in full (rest from reference TRBV14 and TRBJ1-6): EAGVTQFPSHSVIEKGQTVTLRCDPISGHDNLYWYRRVMGKEIKFLLHFVKESKQDESGMPNNRFLAERTGGTYSTLKVQPAELEDSGVYFCASSQVPTAPLHFGNGTRLTVT.

This chain joins TRBV6-1 and TRBJ1-1, with 8 bases aligning to TRBD1. V gave up 4 bases and J gave up 4 bases; unmatched junction bases: 8. The CDR3 runs to 15 residues. Germline assignment: CDR1 MNHNS and CDR2 SASEGT. CDR3 sequence reads: CASSADREPTTEAFF. As DNA, the CDR3 is TGTGCCAGCAGTGCGGACAGGGAGCCGACCACTGAAGCTTTCTTT.

This chain connects TRBV5-1 to TRBJ2-7, with 9 bases lining up with TRBD1. CDR1 is SGHRS and CDR2 is YFSETQ in the germline V gene. The CDR3 consists of 16 residues. V lost 7 bases to trimming and J lost 5 bases; unmatched junction nucleotides: 16. Here the CDR3 DNA reads TGCGCCAGCCCGCCCAAACACGGGACAGGGTCGGACGAGCAGTACTTC. It codes for CASPPKHGTGSDEQYF.

This rearrangement joins TRBV19 to TRBJ2-7; the match to TRBD2 covers 9 bases. The V and J ends lost 4 bases and 1 base, in that order; junction bases with no gene match: 5. CDR3 size: 15 residues. From germline, CDR1 is LNHDA and CDR2 SQIVND (reference sequence). CDR3 loop: CASSRILAGSYEQYF. The CDR3 bases are TGTGCCAGTAGTAGGATCCTAGCGGGATCCTACGAGCAGTACTTC.

The chain joins TRBV28 to TRBJ1-5, with D tentatively TRBD1 (5 bases). Germline V gene sequence: CDR1 MDHEN, CDR2 SYDVKM. V lost 3 bases to trimming and J lost 15 bases, with 12 bases between them. The CDR3 consists of 11 residues. Here the CDR3 DNA reads TGTGCCAGCAGTTTGGCGGACATAGCGCATTTT. Protein product: CASSLADIAHF. The full variable domain, completed using reference TRBV28 and TRBJ1-5, is DVKVTQSSRYLVKRTGEKVFLECVQDMDHENMFWYRQDPGLGLRLIYFSYDVKMKEKGDIPEGYSVSREKKERFSLILESASTNQTSMYLCASSLADIAHFGDGTRLSIL.

This clone has more than one count but fewer than ten. The chain combines TRBV7-9 with TRBJ2-1; D is unresolved. The CDR3 has 15 residues. V was trimmed by 6 bases and J by 4 bases, leaving 16 bases between them. The germline V gene has CDR1 SEHNR and CDR2 FQNEAQ (reference sequence). The CDR3: CASRIQLNFYNEQFF. CDR3 coding DNA: TGTGCCAGCAGAATACAGCTGAATTTTTACAATGAGCAGTTCTTC.